This T cell receptor beta chain originates from a study of T cell repertoires in cytomegalovirus infection. Study as a whole: Public TCR beta signatures were indicative of both CMV infection and a matching HLA type.

TCRdb ran MiXCR on the reads and lists one entry per CDR3 protein. The table includes hundreds of thousands of distinct CDR3 sequences, about 24% detected once. Notes on the study in general: The ex vivo response showed dominance by HLA-C-restricted CMV-specific TCR beta clonotypes. Identification of carriers of CMV plus the relevant HLA was achieved through cumulative public TCR beta family frequency.

The CDR3 contains 16 residues. Deletions cut 1 base from V and 3 bases from J, with 13 bases between. The germline CDR1 and CDR2 sequences are SGHVS and FQNEAQ. This clonotype has a handful of counts. Its antigen remains unknown. Sequenced input: CD8+ T cells from PBMCs. The origin of this receptor is a human donor in good health (CMV status not recorded). Some clones in this sample may be carry-over from other donors' samples. This chain connects TRBV7-8 to TRBJ1-5, with unresolved D. CDR3 nucleotide sequence: TGTGCCAGCAGCTTAGTGGCCCGGACGGTCAATCAGCCCCAGCATTTT. Translation: CASSLVARTVNQPQHF.